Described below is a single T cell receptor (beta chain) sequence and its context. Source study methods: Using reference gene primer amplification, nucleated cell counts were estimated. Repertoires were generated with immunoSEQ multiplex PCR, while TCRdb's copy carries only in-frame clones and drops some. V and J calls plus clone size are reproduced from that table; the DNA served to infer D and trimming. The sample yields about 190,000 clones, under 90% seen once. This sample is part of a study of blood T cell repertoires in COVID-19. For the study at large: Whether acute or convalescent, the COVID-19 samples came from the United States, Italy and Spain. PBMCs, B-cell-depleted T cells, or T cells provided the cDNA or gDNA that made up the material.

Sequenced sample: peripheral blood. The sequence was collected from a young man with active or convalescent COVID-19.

The CDR3 DNA reads TGTGCCAGCACCGTAATCGGACAGGGAGTCCAGGCGGAGTATGGCTACACCTTC. Translated, it gives CASTVIGQGVQAEYGYTF. The chain couples TRBV7-9 to TRBJ1-2; 8 bases agree with TRBD1. V trimming: 7 bases; J trimming: 5 bases; junction bases outside the gene matches: 21. The CDR3 runs to 18 residues. CDR1 and CDR2 (germline): SEHNR, FQNEAQ (reference sequence).